This T cell receptor (beta chain) comes out of a study of shared clonotypes between healthy human individuals. Study summary: Donor ages ranged 18 to 49 years: a couple of women, a few men. Whole-study findings and limits: Larger estimated richness was generally seen in naive subsets than in memory subsets. Four donors held about 5% of naive CD4 clonotypes in common.

The CDR3 has 19 residues. Germline V gene data show CDR1 as SGHRS and CDR2 as YFSETQ. With 4 bases clipped from V and 6 bases from J, the junction kept 22 bases outside the gene matches. This clone was observed a single time. Its matching antigen is unknown. Division of CD4+ cells produced a CD45RA+ naive subset and a CD45RA-negative memory subset. The protocol was immunoSEQ multiplex PCR, while the TCRdb copy is restricted to in-frame clones and leaves out a portion. The sample carries over 150,000 clones, 60% to 75% recorded once. The receptor was isolated from a man aged 25 to 40 in good health. The sequencing sample was made of memory CD4+ T cells sorted from blood. Sample subset: CD45RA-negative fraction. V is TRBV5-1 and J is TRBJ1-1; 9 bases agree with TRBD1. The DNA for the CDR3 is TGCGCCAGCAGCGGGGGGACGTTAAAGGGACAGGGAAGGTTCGCTGAAGCTTTCTTT. This gives the protein CASSGGTLKGQGRFAEAFF.